This TCR beta chain was identified during a study of T cells in Graves' hyperthyroidism and ophthalmopathy. The CDR3 regions of TCR beta were amplified from RNA transcripts. The HTBI set primed first-round TCR CDR3 RT-PCR. TCRdb re-derived calls from the multiplex PCR reads in MiXCR, one entry per CDR3 protein. The table has almost 600,000 distinct CDR3 sequences, around 45% seen once. This clonotype was seen many times. Material for sequencing was peripheral blood or thyroid tissue (not recorded which). The TCR originated in a young woman with Graves' hyperthyroidism.

The CDR3 sequence: CASSGQLLFF. The CDR3 nucleotides read TGTGCCAGCAGCGGACAGTTACTGTTTTTT. The chain has TRBV11-2 and TRBJ1-4; the D gene is possibly TRBD1 (6 bases). The CDR3 spans 10 residues. Trimming removed 5 bases at V and 13 bases at J, with 8 bases between. Germline V gene sequence: CDR1 SGHAT, CDR2 FQNNGV.